The 19 T cell receptor beta chains given below trace back to one sample, sequenced in a study of beta chain features in type 1 diabetes. Expressed TCRB transcripts were sequenced because the isolated RNA had all been reverse transcribed beforehand. Generated by immunoSEQ multiplex PCR, the TCRdb table keeps only in-frame clones and is missing some. Here the sample spans about 150,000 clones, about 51% being singletons. Input material: Tregs from blood. Receptors originate from a man aged 18 to 29 in good health.

The rearrangement joins TRBV30 to TRBJ2-7; 8 bases fit TRBD1. Germline CDR1 reads GTSNPN; CDR2 reads SVGIG (reference sequence). This CDR3 contains 13 residues. This CDR3 is CAAPGGQGYEQYF. For the CDR3, the DNA is TGTGCGGCCCCAGGGGGCCAGGGCTACGAGCAGTACTTC.

This clone came up a few times. The J gene is TRBJ1-2, the V gene TRBV4-1; the D gene is possibly TRBD1 (6 bases). CDR1 and CDR2 (germline): MGHRA, YSYEKL. V lost 1 base and J 8 bases, leaving 20 bases between the germline ends. The length of the CDR3 is 16 residues. Here the CDR3 DNA reads TGCGCCAGCAGCCAAGTAAGGGACATCGGCAAAGAGGGCTACACCTTC. Its translation: CASSQVRDIGKEGYTF.

V usage is TRBV6-5 and J usage is TRBJ1-6, with TRBD1 identical over 8 bases. The J segment lost 10 bases and the V segment lost 6 bases, leaving 5 bases of the junction unmatched. Germline-derived CDR1 and CDR2 are MNHEY and SVGAGI. This CDR3 is 13 amino acids long. For the CDR3, the DNA is TGTGCCAGCAGGACAGGGGTATCATCACCCCTCCACTTT. Its protein product is CASRTGVSSPLHF.

Turning to this clone: The sample holds other DNA sequences that translate to the same CDR3. This rearrangement joins TRBV10-3 to TRBJ2-1; 9 positions agree with TRBD1. The CDR3 is 15 amino acids. Germline V CDR1 and CDR2: ENHRY, SYGVKD. The J segment lost 3 bases and the V segment lost 3 bases, leaving 3 bases of the junction unmatched. In DNA form, the CDR3 reads TGTGCCATCAGTGACCGGGACAGGGTCTACAATGAGCAGTTCTTC. Translated: CAISDRDRVYNEQFF.

The rearrangement uses TRBV19 and TRBJ2-7; 7 bases match TRBD2. The CDR3 runs 15 residues. Trimming took 1 base from V and 2 from J; bases not matched to a gene: 5. CDR1 LNHDA and CDR2 SQIVND come from the germline V gene (reference sequence). The DNA for the CDR3 is TGTGCCAGTAGTATAGGTTCGGGGGGAGCCTACGAGCAGTACTTC. Encoded protein: CASSIGSGGAYEQYF.

This clone came up a few times. The rearrangement links TRBV11-2 to TRBJ1-2; 7 positions agree with TRBD1. V lost 5 bases to trimming and J lost 0 bases; unmatched junction nucleotides: 9. Germline V CDR1 and CDR2: SGHAT, FQNNGV. CDR3 size: 16 residues. The CDR3 DNA sequence: TGTGCCAGCAGCGCGGGACAGCGGATATCTAACTATGGCTACACCTTC. This encodes CASSAGQRISNYGYTF.

There are a few counts of this clone. J is TRBJ1-2 and V is TRBV6-1; 7 bases map to TRBD1. Germline V gene lookup returns CDR1 MNHNS and CDR2 SASEGT. J lost 5 bases, V lost 6 bases, and 12 bases had no gene match. The CDR3 is made up of 15 amino acids. The CDR3 coding sequence is TGTGCCAGCAGACGGCTACTCGGGACAGAATATGGCTACACCTTC. Its translation: CASRRLLGTEYGYTF.

The chain is built from TRBV4-1 and TRBJ1-2; D possibly corresponds to TRBD1 (5 bases). Germline assignment: CDR1 MGHRA and CDR2 YSYEKL. Trimming removed 0 bases from V and 6 bases from J, with 11 bases in between. This CDR3 has 14 amino acids. For the CDR3, the DNA is TGCGCCAGCAGCCAAGATCGGGTGGGGCATGGCTACACCTTC. Amino acid sequence: CASSQDRVGHGYTF.

There are a few counts of this clone. The rearrangement links TRBV10-3 to TRBJ2-7; 8 nucleotides align to TRBD2. CDR1 and CDR2 from the germline V gene are ENHRY and SYGVKD. The CDR3 covers 15 residues. After removal of 10 bases from V and 3 bases from J, the junction contained 14 bases not matched to a gene. CDR3 DNA: TGTGCCACAACACCGGGACTAGATGCATACTACGAGCAGTACTTC. Translation gives CATTPGLDAYYEQYF.

The chain uses TRBV29-1 and TRBJ2-7, with a tentative D call TRBD1 (6 bases). CDR3 length: 14 amino acids. The V end lost 2 bases, the J end lost 1 base, and 12 bases lay between the germline ends. In germline, CDR1 is SQVTM, CDR2 ANQGSEA. CDR3 in amino acids: CSVEYPGVSYEQYF. The CDR3 bases are TGCAGCGTTGAATACCCAGGGGTTTCCTACGAGCAGTACTTC.

This clone has just a few counts. The CDR3 sequence: CASSYRMTGDDSPLHF. CDR3 DNA: TGTGCCAGCAGTTACCGTATGACAGGGGATGATTCACCCCTCCACTTT. The J gene is TRBJ1-6, the V gene TRBV27; 8 bases are shared with TRBD1. The CDR3 runs to 16 residues. Per the germline V gene, CDR1 is MNHEY and CDR2 is SMNVEV (reference sequence). Trimming cost V 4 bases and J 8 bases; bases outside gene matches: 10.

The J gene is TRBJ1-6, the V gene TRBV15, with TRBD1 as a possible D gene (6 bases). This CDR3 is 14 amino acids long. V was clipped by 6 bases and J by 7 bases, with 13 bases between them. Germline CDR1 LNHNV, CDR2 YYDKDF (reference sequence). CDR3 protein: CATRSRDTNSPLHF. As DNA, the CDR3 is TGTGCCACCAGAAGCCGGGACACAAATTCACCCCTCCACTTT.

This clone has a single count. The rearrangement links TRBV4-3 to TRBJ2-2; D unclear. The CDR3 contains 16 residues. Germline V lookup: CDR1 LGHNA, CDR2 YSLEER. Trimming shortened V by 1 base and J by 0 bases, and 9 bases separated the two germline ends. The CDR3 region is CASSQVSSTNTGELFF. The CDR3 DNA follows: TGCGCCAGCAGCCAAGTTAGCAGTACGAACACCGGGGAGCTGTTTTTT.

This chain uses TRBV11-2 with TRBJ2-5; no firm D call. The CDR3 totals 12 residues. Germline CDR1 and CDR2: SGHAT and FQNNGV. The V gene lost 5 bases and the J gene lost 4 bases, with 8 bases spanning the gap. CDR3 nucleotides: TGTGCCAGCAGCCCCCCCTCAGAGACCCAGTACTTC. It codes for CASSPPSETQYF. Together with reference TRBV11-2 and TRBJ2-5, the CDR3 gives the full variable domain: EAGVAQSPRYKIIEKRQSVAFWCNPISGHATLYWYQQILGQGPKLLIQFQNNGVVDDSQLPKDRFSAERLKGVDSTLKIQPAKLEDSAVYLCASSPPSETQYFGPGTRLLVL.

The chain recombines TRBV19 with TRBJ2-1, with 9 bases lining up with TRBD2. The CDR3 is 16 amino acids. The J segment lost 0 bases and the V segment lost 6 bases, leaving 6 bases of the junction unmatched. CDR1 is LNHDA and CDR2 is SQIVND in the germline V gene (reference sequence). The CDR3 DNA sequence: TGTGCCAGTAGGAGAGTAGCGGGAGTCTCCTACAATGAGCAGTTCTTC. Encoded protein: CASRRVAGVSYNEQFF.

This clone was detected only a few times. The rearrangement uses TRBV29-1 and TRBJ2-2; D remains ambiguous. Trimming shortened V by 3 bases and J by 1 base, and 6 bases separated the two germline ends. The CDR3 covers 13 residues. Germline-derived CDR1 and CDR2 are SQVTM and ANQGSEA. CDR3 in amino acids: CSVDRLNTGELFF. The CDR3 DNA follows: TGCAGCGTTGACAGGCTGAACACCGGGGAGCTGTTTTTT.

J is TRBJ1-4 and V is TRBV4-1; 7 nucleotides agree with TRBD1. The ends lost 3 bases at V and 0 bases at J; junction bases unmatched: 7. This CDR3 comprises 17 residues. The germline gives CDR1 MGHRA, CDR2 YSYEKL. CDR3 sequence: CASSQRQGHATNEKLFF. As DNA, the CDR3 is TGCGCCAGCAGCCAGAGACAGGGCCATGCAACTAATGAAAAACTGTTTTTT.

In this sample, this clone turned up a few times. The V gene is TRBV9, the J gene TRBJ1-2; 8 bases match TRBD1. The CDR3 extends over 12 amino acids. J was trimmed by 8 bases and V by 3 bases; bases with no gene match: 3. Per the germline V gene, CDR1 is SGDLS and CDR2 is YYNGEE. In DNA, the CDR3 is TGTGCCAGCAGCGGGACAGGGAAAGGCTACACCTTC. Its translation is CASSGTGKGYTF. Drawing the rest from reference TRBV9 and TRBJ1-2, the complete variable domain is DSGVTQTPKHLITATGQRVTLRCSPRSGDLSVYWYQQSLDQGLQFLIQYYNGEERAKGNILERFSAQQFPDLHSELNLSSLELGDSALYFCASSGTGKGYTFGSGTRLTVV.

Written as DNA, the CDR3 is TGTGCCAGTAGTACGGGACTAGCAACCTCCACATGGGGCACGCAGTATTTT. It translates to CASSTGLATSTWGTQYF. The V gene is TRBV19, the J gene TRBJ2-3; 9 bases align to TRBD2. CDR1 and CDR2 (germline): LNHDA, SQIVND (reference sequence). The CDR3 covers 17 residues. V lost 4 bases and J lost 9; bases outside the gene matches: 17.